The rows below give T cell receptor beta chains drawn from one sample of a study of T-cell reconstitution after alpha-beta-depleted transplantation in children. TCRdb reprocessed the PCR reads with MiXCR, giving one entry per CDR3 protein. Of about 160,000 distinct CDR3 sequences listed, over 8.5% are singletons. The source was PBMCs, collected before TCRalphabeta/CD19-depleted stem cell transplant. These receptors originate from a boy younger than 10 with acute myeloid leukemia, due to receive a stem cell transplant. The CDR3 runs from the conserved cysteine through the conserved F or W. A D gene is named only where the DNA matches it firmly. Not every row has a clone size; where given, it reads once, few, many or a size class.

>TRBJ2-5|NA|TRBD2|TRBV7-2
CASSGGGTPTQYF
TGTGCCAGCAGCGGGGGGGGAACGCCGACCCAGTACTTC
>TRBJ2-1|many|TRBD1|TRBV15
CATSRKLLGQAAEQFF
TGTGCCACCAGCAGAAAACTCTTAGGACAGGCCGCGGAGCAGTTCTTC
>TRBJ2-3|many|NA|TRBV27
CASSLFSGYTQYF
TGTGCCAGCAGTTTATTCTCGGGATATACGCAGTATTTT
>TRBJ1-2|many|NA|TRBV12-3/TRBV12-4
CASSSQGNYGYTF
TGTGCCAGCAGTTCCCAAGGCAACTATGGCTACACCTTC
>TRBJ2-5|many|TRBD1|TRBV11-2
CASSSDRGKKETQYF
TGTGCCAGCAGCTCGGACAGGGGTAAAAAAGAGACCCAGTACTTC
>TRBJ1-5|many|NA|TRBV10-2
CASSVIAADQPQHF
TGCGCCAGCAGTGTAATTGCCGCCGATCAGCCCCAGCATTTT
>TRBJ2-1|many|NA|TRBV5-1
CASSLKQGRSYNEQFF
TGCGCCAGCAGCTTAAAACAGGGTCGAAGCTACAATGAGCAGTTCTTC
>TRBJ1-1|NA|TRBD1|TRBV6-1
CASSLTRTGANTEAFF
TGTGCCAGCAGCCTTACCCGGACAGGAGCCAACACTGAAGCTTTCTTT
>TRBJ2-1|many|TRBD2|TRBV3-1
CASSKHPTTSGRVYEQFF
TGTGCCAGCAGCAAACACCCAACGACTAGCGGGAGGGTCTATGAGCAGTTCTTC
>TRBJ2-5|many|NA|TRBV15
CATSRGQTQYF
TGTGCCACCTCCAGGGGTCAGACCCAGTACTTC
>TRBJ1-1|many|NA|TRBV20-1
CSARGEVVNTEAFF
TGCAGTGCTAGAGGGGAGGTAGTGAACACTGAAGCTTTCTTT
>TRBJ1-1|many|TRBD1|TRBV12-3/TRBV12-4
CASRGRQGAYTEAFF
TGTGCCAGCAGGGGGAGACAGGGGGCGTACACTGAAGCTTTCTTT
>TRBJ2-1|many|TRBD2|TRBV20-1
CSARGRREGLNEQFF
TGCAGTGCTAGAGGGAGGCGGGAGGGCCTCAATGAGCAGTTCTTC
>TRBJ2-1|many|NA|TRBV7-9
CASSFINLRGAQQFF
TGTGCCAGCAGCTTTATCAACTTGAGGGGGGCACAGCAGTTCTTC
>TRBJ1-1|NA|TRBD1|TRBV9
CASSEGTGVSGTEAFF
TGTGCCAGCAGCGAGGGGACAGGGGTTTCTGGCACTGAAGCTTTCTTT
>TRBJ2-2|NA|NA|TRBV5-1
CASSLGTLNTGELFF
TGCGCCAGCAGCTTGGGGACTCTCAACACCGGGGAGCTGTTTTTT
>TRBJ2-1|NA|TRBD2|TRBV19
CASSIGGGSTYNEQFF
TGTGCCAGTAGTATAGGAGGCGGGAGCACCTACAATGAGCAGTTCTTC
>TRBJ2-7|NA|TRBD2|TRBV12-3/TRBV12-4
CASSFSGGEQYF
TGTGCCAGCAGTTTCTCGGGAGGCGAGCAGTACTTC
>TRBJ2-3|NA|TRBD2|TRBV12-3/TRBV12-4
CACCLGPPRDYRTDTQYF
TGTGCCTGCTGTTTAGGTCCACCCCGGGACTATCGCACAGATACGCAGTATTTT
>TRBJ1-5|many|TRBD1|TRBV28
CASERTGGGNQPQHF
TGTGCCAGCGAGAGGACAGGAGGGGGAAATCAGCCCCAGCATTTT
>TRBJ2-1|many|TRBD2|TRBV10-3
CAISSGTSSRNEQFF
TGTGCCATCAGTTCCGGGACTAGCTCCCGCAATGAGCAGTTCTTC
>TRBJ2-2|many|NA|TRBV25-1
CASSELGPGELFF
TGTGCCAGCAGTGAATTGGGTCCCGGGGAGCTGTTTTTT
>TRBJ2-5|many|NA|TRBV2
CASSDWTHQETQYF
TGTGCCAGCAGTGATTGGACTCACCAAGAGACCCAGTACTTC
>TRBJ2-1|many|NA|TRBV5-5
CASSLGRSPYNEQFF
TGTGCCAGCAGCTTGGGACGGTCCCCCTACAATGAGCAGTTCTTC
>TRBJ2-7|many|TRBD2|TRBV27
CASSFGLVGEQYF
TGTGCCAGCAGTTTCGGACTAGTTGGCGAGCAGTACTTC
>TRBJ2-1|many|TRBD2|TRBV20-1
CSAPGTSGRAEEFF
TGCAGTGCTCCGGGGACTAGCGGGAGGGCCGAGGAGTTCTTC
>TRBJ2-7|many|NA|TRBV6-1
CASSDGYYEQYF
TGTGCCAGCAGTGACGGATACTACGAGCAGTACTTC
>TRBJ2-1|many|NA|TRBV12-3/TRBV12-4
CASRGSLNEQFF
TGTGCCAGCAGGGGGTCCCTCAATGAGCAGTTCTTC
>TRBJ2-7|many|NA|TRBV18
CASTAPTSGIGEQYF
TGTGCCAGCACAGCGCCAACTTCCGGGATAGGCGAGCAGTACTTC
>TRBJ1-1|many|NA|TRBV29-1
CSVAFGIMGEAFF
TGCAGCGTTGCTTTCGGCATAATGGGGGAAGCTTTCTTT
>TRBJ2-1|many|NA|TRBV28
CASSPRLRSYNEQFF
TGTGCCAGCAGTCCTCGGTTACGATCTTACAATGAGCAGTTCTTC